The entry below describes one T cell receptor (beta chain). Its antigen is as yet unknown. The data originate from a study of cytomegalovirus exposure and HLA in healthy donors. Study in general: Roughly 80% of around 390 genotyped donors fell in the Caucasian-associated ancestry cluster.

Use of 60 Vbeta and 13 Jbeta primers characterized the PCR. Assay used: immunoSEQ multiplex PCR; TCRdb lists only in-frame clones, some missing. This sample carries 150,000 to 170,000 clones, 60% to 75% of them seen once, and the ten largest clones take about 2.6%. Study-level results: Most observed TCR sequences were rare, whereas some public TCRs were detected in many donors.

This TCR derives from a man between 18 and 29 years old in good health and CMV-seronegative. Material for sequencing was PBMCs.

The CDR3 region is CAWSVTGILQETQYF. CDR3 bases: TGTGCCTGGAGTGTAACAGGGATACTCCAAGAGACCCAGTACTTC. The rearrangement links TRBV30 to TRBJ2-5; the D gene is possibly TRBD1 (6 bases). The germline V and J ends were trimmed by 0 bases and 1 base, with 12 bases remaining between them. From germline, CDR1 is GTSNPN and CDR2 SVGIG (reference sequence). The CDR3 runs to 15 residues.